This TCR beta chain was recorded in a study of blood T cells in healthy people across ages. Germline V gene sequence: CDR1 MNHEY, CDR2 SMNVEV (reference sequence). The ends lost 5 bases at V and 6 bases at J; junction bases unmatched: 7. The CDR3 has 17 amino acids. A sample-barcoded 5' primer and a J-beta primer mix were used in a second PCR of roughly 7 to 12 cycles. Each CDR3 protein is one row after TCRdb ran MiXCR on the 5' RACE reads. The table lists fewer than 600,000 distinct CDR3 sequences, around 27% of them singletons. The data were also submitted as part of a second study, on T cells of mothers and their children.

Sequenced input: blood. The rearrangement joins TRBV27 to TRBJ2-1; 16 bases map to TRBD2. The TCR comes from a boy aged 2 to 10 in good health. The CDR3 loop is CASSQGLAGGPVNEQFF. The CDR3, as DNA: TGTGCCAGCAGTCAGGGACTAGCGGGAGGGCCGGTCAATGAGCAGTTCTTC.